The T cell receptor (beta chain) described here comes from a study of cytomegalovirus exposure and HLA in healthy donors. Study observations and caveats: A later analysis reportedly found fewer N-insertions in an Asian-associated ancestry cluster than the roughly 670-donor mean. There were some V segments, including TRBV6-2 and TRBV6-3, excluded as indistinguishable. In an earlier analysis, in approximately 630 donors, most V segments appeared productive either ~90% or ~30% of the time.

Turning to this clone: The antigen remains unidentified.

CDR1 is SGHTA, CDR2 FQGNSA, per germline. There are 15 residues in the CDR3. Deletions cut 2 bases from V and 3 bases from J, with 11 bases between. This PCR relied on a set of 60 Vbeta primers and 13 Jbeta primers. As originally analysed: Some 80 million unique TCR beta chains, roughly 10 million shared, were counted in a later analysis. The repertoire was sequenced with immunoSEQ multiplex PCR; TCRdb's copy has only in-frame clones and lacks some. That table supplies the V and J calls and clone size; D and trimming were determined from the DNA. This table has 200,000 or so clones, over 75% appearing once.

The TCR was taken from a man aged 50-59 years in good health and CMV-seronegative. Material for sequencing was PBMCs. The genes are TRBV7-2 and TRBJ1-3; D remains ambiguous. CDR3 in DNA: TGTGCCAGCAGCTTATTGGGCAGGATTGGAAACACCATATATTTT. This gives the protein CASSLLGRIGNTIYF.